Reported below is one T cell receptor (beta chain). Sequencing was performed with immunoSEQ multiplex PCR; in TCRdb, only in-frame clones are kept and a portion is missing. In the table there are 10,000 or so clones, around 27% of which are singletons. This entry is derived from a study of graft-versus-host responses after intestinal transplantation. Germline CDR1 and CDR2: SGHTA and FQGNSA. The CDR3 contains 14 residues. V was clipped by 5 bases and J by 4 bases, with 14 bases between them. The specimen was alloreactive CD4+ T cells from a mixed lymphocyte reaction culture, collected before intestinal transplant. Subset: CFSE-low proliferating T cells sorted from roughly six-day pre-transplant mixed lymphocyte reaction (GvH or HvG direction). The TCR originated in a human patient who received an intestinal transplant. The rearrangement links TRBV7-2 to TRBJ2-5, with D possibly being TRBD1 (7 bases). CDR3 in amino acids: CASSPRQGGETQYF. DNA for the CDR3: TGTGCCAGCAGCCCAAGGCAGGGGGGAGAGACCCAGTACTTC.